This record concerns one TCR beta chain sequence. The CDR3 has 13 residues. CDR1 is SGHRS, CDR2 YFSETQ, per germline. V gave up 3 bases and J gave up 2 bases; unmatched junction bases: 1. CD4+ and CD8+ T cells were sorted from PBMCs. cDNA prepared by RNA extraction and subsequent reverse transcription served as the template for sequencing. Method: immunoSEQ multiplex PCR; TCRdb's copy keeps in-frame clones and lacks some. Among about 140,000 clones listed, approximately 50% were seen once. This record belongs to a study of CD8+ T cells in alopecia areata. About the research overall: Treated patients took oral tofacitinib at 5 to 10 mg twice daily.

This receptor was obtained from a human donor with alopecia areata. Material: CD4+ T cells sorted from blood, obtained at week 0. V usage is TRBV5-1 and J usage is TRBJ2-5; 7 bases are shared with TRBD1. The CDR3 DNA reads TGCGCCAGCAGCTGGACAGGTCAAGAGACCCAGTACTTC. Translated: CASSWTGQETQYF.